This section outlines one T cell receptor beta chain sequence together with its context. This entry comes from a study of blood T cell repertoires in COVID-19. The age range of participants was 18 to 89 years, with residence in more than 20 US areas. A COVID-19 case had been met by exposed participants during the 2 weeks before study entry. This table comes from immunoSEQ multiplex PCR, and its TCRdb copy is limited to in-frame clones, with some not included. The sample holds 150,000 to 200,000 clones, 65% to 85% seen once. The CDR3 totals 12 residues. Between the trimmed V and J ends, which lost 4 bases and 6 bases, there was a span of 8 bases. Germline lookup yields CDR1 SGHVS and CDR2 FNYEAQ.

This sequence was found in a man in his 70s who had been exposed to COVID-19. The J gene is TRBJ2-3, the V gene TRBV7-6; no clear D gene. The specimen was PBMCs or T cells enriched from blood (not recorded which). The CDR3 sequence: CASSSAQDTQYF. The CDR3 DNA follows: TGTGCCAGCAGCTCTGCCCAGGATACGCAGTATTTT.